The T cell receptor beta chain described here comes from a study of PD-L1 blockade in urothelial cancer. Study-wide context: T cells were recovered from blood samples at a median of around 140,000.

Trimming took 1 base from V and 6 from J; bases not matched to a gene: 13. CDR1 SGHAT and CDR2 FQNNGV come from the germline V gene. The CDR3 extends over 17 amino acids. Time point reported: peripheral blood 6 weeks after treatment start. Repertoires were generated with immunoSEQ multiplex PCR, while TCRdb's copy carries only in-frame clones and drops some. Here the sample spans around 50,000 clones, 88% being singletons. The TCR was taken from a man in his fifties or sixties with urothelial cancer. The V and J genes are TRBV11-2 and TRBJ2-3, with TRBD2 identical over 7 bases. Sequences were derived from PBMCs, sampled around atezolizumab (anti-PD-L1) treatment. The CDR3 bases are TGTGCCAGCAGCTTAGGCTACGGGAGGAGTAGGTCCGATACGCAGTATTTT. This codes for CASSLGYGRSRSDTQYF.